These 5 T cell receptor beta chains came from one sample sequenced in a study of regulatory T cells in long-lasting Graves disease. With iRepertoire HTBI primers and Arm-PCR of CDR3 regions, TCR beta libraries were built. Using its own MiXCR run on the multiplex PCR reads, TCRdb lists one record per CDR3 protein. The sample holds about 450,000 distinct CDR3 sequences, around 24% seen once. Specified time point: persistent/refractory GD, antithyroid drugs over 5 years with positive TRAb. PBMC-extracted RNA yielded the TCR library. The source material was peripheral blood mononuclear cells (PBMCs), sampled when the disease was refractory, from a patient treated with antithyroid drugs. The receptors derive from a female donor with Graves disease.

The chain recombines TRBV20-1 with TRBJ2-7, with D unclear. This CDR3 contains 14 residues. Trimming left V 3 bases short and J 0 bases short, with 12 bases between. Per the germline V gene, CDR1 is DFQATT and CDR2 is SNEGSKA (reference sequence). The DNA of the CDR3 is TGCAGTGCTAGGACAAGTTGGAGCTCCTACGAGCAGTACTTC. As protein: CSARTSWSSYEQYF.

V gene TRBV20-1 combines with J gene TRBJ2-5; the match to TRBD1 covers 9 bases. With V trimmed by 0 bases and J by 5 bases, 10 bases remained unmatched. The CDR3 is made up of 16 amino acids. Germline V gene sequence: CDR1 DFQATT, CDR2 SNEGSKA (reference sequence). The CDR3 bases are TGCAGTGCTAGAGATCGAAAAGGACAGGGGTTGGAGACCCAGTACTTC. Translation: CSARDRKGQGLETQYF.

The CDR3 nucleotides are TGCAGTGCTAGCGGGACTAGCGTCACCGGGGAGCTGTTTTTT. Protein product: CSASGTSVTGELFF. The V gene is TRBV20-1, the J gene TRBJ2-2; TRBD2 aligns across 10 bases. CDR3 length: 14 residues. Germline CDR1 reads DFQATT; CDR2 reads SNEGSKA (reference sequence). Trimming cost V 3 bases and J 4 bases; bases outside gene matches: 2.

The chain is built from TRBV19 and TRBJ1-5; 8 bases are a match to TRBD1. Germline V gene lookup returns CDR1 LNHDA and CDR2 SQIVND (reference sequence). This CDR3 comprises 16 residues. The trim removed 5 bases at V and 2 bases at J, leaving 8 bases unmatched. Written as DNA, the CDR3 is TGTGCCAGTAGTCTTCCGACGGGACAGGGCAATCAGCCCCAGCATTTT. Amino acids: CASSLPTGQGNQPQHF.

This clonotype has a handful of counts. This chain connects TRBV7-9 to TRBJ2-7; the D gene is possibly TRBD2 (7 bases). V was cut by 4 bases and J by 4 bases, with 14 bases left in between. The germline CDR1 and CDR2 sequences are SEHNR and FQNEAQ (reference sequence). The CDR3 loop spans 14 amino acids. CDR3 in DNA: TGTGCCAGCAGCTATGGGGGGGCGTTTTACGAGCAGTACTTC. Protein product: CASSYGGAFYEQYF.